The 10 T cell receptor beta chains in this list originate from one sample, sequenced in a study of patients and donors after allogeneic stem cell transplantation. MiXCR was run by TCRdb on the RT-PCR reads, yielding one entry per CDR3 protein. This sample has about a million distinct CDR3 sequences, with 15% to 20% found just once. Sequencing used blood, either unsorted or a sorted T cell fraction (not recorded which). The receptors shown here come from a human donor who was either an allogeneic HSCT recipient or a stem cell or donor lymphocyte infusion donor (not recorded which). It is not recorded whose cells these are; they may come from a transplant donor.

The rearrangement uses TRBV9 and TRBJ2-3; D assignment may be TRBD1 or TRBD2 (5 bases each). This CDR3 is built from 15 residues. CDR1 is SGDLS, CDR2 YYNGEE, per germline. Between the trimmed V and J ends, which lost 0 bases and 2 bases, there was a span of 10 bases. CDR3: CASSVVGAATDTQYF. In DNA, the CDR3 is TGTGCCAGCAGCGTAGTCGGGGCAGCCACAGATACGCAGTATTTT.

Only one count was recorded for this clonotype. The rearrangement uses TRBV12-5 and TRBJ2-3, with 8 bases identical to TRBD2. With V trimmed by 4 bases and J by 9 bases, 24 bases remained unmatched. CDR3 length: 19 residues. Germline-derived CDR1 and CDR2 are LGHNT and FRNRAP. CDR3 nucleotides: TGTGCTAGTGGTTCCCCAGTTAAACTAGCGGAGCCTCAACCCCCCACGCAGTATTTT. Its protein product is CASGSPVKLAEPQPPTQYF.

CDR3: CASSERDRVTDTQYF. The CDR3, as DNA: TGTGCCAGCAGCGAACGGGACAGGGTCACAGATACGCAGTATTTT. The chain employs TRBV3-1 and TRBJ2-3; TRBD1 matches at 9 bases. The CDR3 is 15 amino acids. Germline CDR1 LGHDT, CDR2 YNNKEL (reference sequence). With 5 bases clipped from V and 2 bases from J, the junction kept 5 bases outside the gene matches.

In this sample, this clonotype turned up a few times. The V call is TRBV20-1, the J call TRBJ2-1; 7 nucleotides align to TRBD2. V lost 5 bases and J lost 7; bases outside the gene matches: 17. Germline lookup yields CDR1 DFQATT and CDR2 SNEGSKA (reference sequence). The CDR3 sequence is 16 residues long. The CDR3 sequence: CSALGSGEGFGNEQFF. DNA of the CDR3: TGCAGTGCTCTAGGGAGCGGGGAGGGTTTTGGGAATGAGCAGTTCTTC.

The chain joins TRBV18 to TRBJ2-7; D gene unclear. CDR3 length: 14 residues. The V end was cut by 0 bases, the J end by 4 bases, with 10 bases between. Germline V gene lookup returns CDR1 KGHSH and CDR2 LQKENI. CDR3 nucleotides: TGTGCCAGCTCACCACCTTCCATCCCTTACGAGCAGTACTTC. Its protein is CASSPPSIPYEQYF.

This clonotype was detected a few times. This rearrangement joins TRBV25-1 to TRBJ2-7, with a weak D call TRBD1 (5 bases). Germline CDR1 is MGHDK and CDR2 is SYGVNS. V was clipped by 6 bases and J by 2 bases, with 8 bases between them. The CDR3 is made up of 12 amino acids. This chain's CDR3 is CASRTVTYEQYF. The CDR3 DNA sequence: TGTGCCAGCAGGACAGTTACCTACGAGCAGTACTTC.

This clonotype has more than one count but fewer than ten. This chain links TRBV7-2 with TRBJ1-1; 8 nucleotides agree with TRBD1. CDR3 length: 14 residues. Germline assignment: CDR1 SGHTA and CDR2 FQGNSA. V was clipped by 1 base and J by 11 bases; unmatched bases: 9. The CDR3 nucleotides read TGTGCCAGCAGCTTAGTGGTACAGGGGGATCGGGCTTTCTTT. It translates to CASSLVVQGDRAFF.

In its sample, this clonotype was seen many times. This chain connects TRBV10-3 to TRBJ2-7, with 10 bases aligning to TRBD1. The junction had 5 bases not matched to a gene; V was cut back by 7 bases and J by 2 bases. CDR1 is ENHRY, CDR2 SYGVKD, per germline. CDR3 length: 14 residues. The CDR3 DNA is TGTGCCATCACCCAGGGGACAGGGGCCTACGAGCAGTACTTC. It encodes CAITQGTGAYEQYF.

The chain carries TRBV20-1 and TRBJ2-7; D is perhaps TRBD2 (5 bases). This CDR3 spans 15 amino acids. In germline, CDR1 is DFQATT, CDR2 SNEGSKA (reference sequence). The V gene lost 3 bases and the J gene lost 0 bases, with 15 bases spanning the gap. The CDR3 loop reads CSARGSPKSSYEQYF. DNA for the CDR3: TGCAGTGCTAGGGGGAGTCCCAAGAGCTCCTACGAGCAGTACTTC.

This clonotype was seen more than once but under ten times. V is TRBV12-3 or TRBV12-4 and J is TRBJ1-2, with 12 bases identical to TRBD1. CDR3 length: 18 amino acids. Unmatched junction bases numbered 9, after V lost 1 base and J lost 3 bases. Here the CDR3 reads CASSLGFWGQGAYYGYTF. In DNA form, the CDR3 reads TGTGCCAGCAGTTTAGGGTTCTGGGGACAGGGGGCCTACTATGGCTACACCTTC.